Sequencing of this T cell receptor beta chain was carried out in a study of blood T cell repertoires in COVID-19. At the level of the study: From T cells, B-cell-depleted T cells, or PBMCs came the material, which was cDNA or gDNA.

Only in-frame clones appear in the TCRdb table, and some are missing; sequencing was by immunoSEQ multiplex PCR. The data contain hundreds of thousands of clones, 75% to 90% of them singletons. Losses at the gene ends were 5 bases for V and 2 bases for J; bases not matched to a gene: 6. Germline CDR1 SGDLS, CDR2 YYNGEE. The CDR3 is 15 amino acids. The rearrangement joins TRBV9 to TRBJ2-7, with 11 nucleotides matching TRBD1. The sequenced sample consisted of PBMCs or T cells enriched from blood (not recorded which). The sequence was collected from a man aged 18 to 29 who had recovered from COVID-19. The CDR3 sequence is CASSFRTGGPYEQYF. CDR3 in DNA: TGTGCCAGCAGTTTCCGGACAGGGGGCCCCTACGAGCAGTACTTC.